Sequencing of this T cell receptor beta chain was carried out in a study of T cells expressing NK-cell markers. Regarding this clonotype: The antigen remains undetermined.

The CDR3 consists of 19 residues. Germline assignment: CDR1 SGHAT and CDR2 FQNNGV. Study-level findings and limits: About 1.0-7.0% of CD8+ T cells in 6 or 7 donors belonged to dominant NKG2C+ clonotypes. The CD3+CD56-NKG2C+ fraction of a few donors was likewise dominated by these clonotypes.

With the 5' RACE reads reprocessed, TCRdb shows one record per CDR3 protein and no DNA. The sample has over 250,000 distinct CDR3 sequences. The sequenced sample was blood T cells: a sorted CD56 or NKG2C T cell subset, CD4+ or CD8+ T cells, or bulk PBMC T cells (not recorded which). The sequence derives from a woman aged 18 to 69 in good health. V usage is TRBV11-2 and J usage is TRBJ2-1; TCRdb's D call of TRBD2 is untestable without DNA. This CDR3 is CASSPGQGLAGGSYNEQFF.